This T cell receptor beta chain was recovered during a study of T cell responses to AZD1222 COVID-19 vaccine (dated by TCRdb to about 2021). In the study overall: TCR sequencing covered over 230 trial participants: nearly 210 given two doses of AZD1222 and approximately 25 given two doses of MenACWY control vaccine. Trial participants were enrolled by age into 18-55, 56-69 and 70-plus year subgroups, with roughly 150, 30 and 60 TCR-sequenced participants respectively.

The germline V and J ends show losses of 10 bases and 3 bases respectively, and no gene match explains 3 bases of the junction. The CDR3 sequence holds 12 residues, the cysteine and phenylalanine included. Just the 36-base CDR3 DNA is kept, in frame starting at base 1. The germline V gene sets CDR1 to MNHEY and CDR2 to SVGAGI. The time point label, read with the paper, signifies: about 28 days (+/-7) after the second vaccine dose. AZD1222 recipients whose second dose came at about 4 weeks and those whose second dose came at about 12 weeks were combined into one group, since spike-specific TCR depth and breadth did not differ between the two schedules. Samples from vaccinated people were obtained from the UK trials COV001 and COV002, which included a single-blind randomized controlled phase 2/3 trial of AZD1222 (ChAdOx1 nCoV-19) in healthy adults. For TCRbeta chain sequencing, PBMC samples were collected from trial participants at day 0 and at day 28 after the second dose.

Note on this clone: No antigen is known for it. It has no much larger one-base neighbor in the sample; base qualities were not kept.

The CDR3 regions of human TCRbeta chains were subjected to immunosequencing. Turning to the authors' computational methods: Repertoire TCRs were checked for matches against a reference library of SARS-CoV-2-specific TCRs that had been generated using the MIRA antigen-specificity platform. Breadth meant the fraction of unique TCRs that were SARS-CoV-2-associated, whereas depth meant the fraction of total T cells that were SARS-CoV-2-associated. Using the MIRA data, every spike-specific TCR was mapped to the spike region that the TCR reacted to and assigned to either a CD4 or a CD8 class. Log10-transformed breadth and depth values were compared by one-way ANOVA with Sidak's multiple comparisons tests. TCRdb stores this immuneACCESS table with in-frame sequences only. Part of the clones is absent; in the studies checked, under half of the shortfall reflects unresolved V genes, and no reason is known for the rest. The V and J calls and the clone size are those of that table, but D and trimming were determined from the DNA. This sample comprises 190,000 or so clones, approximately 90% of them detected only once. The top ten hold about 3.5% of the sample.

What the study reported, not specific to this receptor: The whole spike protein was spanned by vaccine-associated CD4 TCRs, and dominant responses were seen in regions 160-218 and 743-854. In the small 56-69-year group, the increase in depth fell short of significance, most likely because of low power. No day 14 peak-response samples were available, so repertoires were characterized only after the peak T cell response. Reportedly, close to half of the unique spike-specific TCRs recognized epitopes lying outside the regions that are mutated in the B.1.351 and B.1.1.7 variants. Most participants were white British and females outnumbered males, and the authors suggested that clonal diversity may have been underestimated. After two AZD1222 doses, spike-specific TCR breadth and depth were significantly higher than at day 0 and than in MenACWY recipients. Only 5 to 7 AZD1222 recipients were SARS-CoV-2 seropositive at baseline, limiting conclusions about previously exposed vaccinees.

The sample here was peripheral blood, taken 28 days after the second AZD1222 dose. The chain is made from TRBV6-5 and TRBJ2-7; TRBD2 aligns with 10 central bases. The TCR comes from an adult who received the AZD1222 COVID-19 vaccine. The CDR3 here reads CAKRTSGYEQYF. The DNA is TGTGCCAAGAGGACTAGCGGCTACGAGCAGTACTTC.